A selection of T cell receptor beta chains follows, all from one sample in a study of post-analysis software for immune sequencing data. MiXCR, run by TCRdb on the PCR reads, gives a single entry per CDR3 protein. The table lists almost 700,000 distinct CDR3 sequences, approximately 59% of them singletons. The sample consisted of blood. These TCRs come from a girl aged 2 to 10 with multiple sclerosis. Both conserved end residues are trimmed from each CDR3.

v_gene,CDR3aa
TRBV20-1,SAQTGRASYNSPLH
TRBV5-1,ASSSSESPLH
TRBV7-7,ASSAGTSWF
TRBV4-2,ASSPQTGARDTDTQY
TRBV15,ATSRGRGAYNEQF
TRBV9,ASSGGLAGVQETQY
TRBV7-9,ASSRRDRASNEQF
TRBV9,ASSVEAGRNWNTEAF
TRBV7-9,ASSPAGLGTDTQY
TRBV29-1,SVVEALDYGYT
TRBV6-2/TRBV6-3,ASSYSEGQETQY
TRBV19,ASSEDPSGPAPYNEQF
TRBV2,ASSASRLAGNTGELF
TRBV5-1,ASSLAWVVRDRGDGYT
TRBV3-1,ASSQGQGFNYGYT
TRBV6-5,ASKRGSLADTQY
TRBV2,ASSAASSYNEQF
TRBV20-1,SVETEGQGQETQY
TRBV10-3,AISDELSSYNEQF
TRBV20-1,SARAGWGTEAF
TRBV6-1,ASSALPGQGTGANVLT
TRBV29-1,SVGHLLVPREQF
TRBV10-3,AIMSGSSRDEQF
TRBV29-1,SVLREGDTQY
TRBV10-2,ATVSGNSGNTIY
TRBV12-3/TRBV12-4,ASSIGLGWRYGYT
TRBV20-1,SARGPTDTQY
TRBV24-1,ATSDLQADTQY